These 21 T cell receptor beta chains came from one sample sequenced in a study of blood T cell repertoires in COVID-19. The protocol was immunoSEQ multiplex PCR, while the TCRdb copy is restricted to in-frame clones and leaves out a portion. The sample lists 200,000 to 250,000 clones; about three quarters were seen once. The sample taken for sequencing was peripheral blood. The receptors derive from a woman aged 70-85 years with acute or convalescent COVID-19.

J is TRBJ1-1 and V is TRBV19, with D unclear. This CDR3 comprises 16 residues. V lost 2 bases and J lost 0, with 13 bases in between. The germline gives CDR1 LNHDA, CDR2 SQIVND (reference sequence). Written as DNA, the CDR3 is TGTGCCAGTAGTATAAAGGAAAGGAGGATGAACACTGAAGCTTTCTTT. Translated, it gives CASSIKERRMNTEAFF.

J is TRBJ2-1 and V is TRBV5-1; 14 bases align to TRBD2. V trimming: 0 bases; J trimming: 9 bases; junction bases outside the gene matches: 5. The CDR3 consists of 16 residues. CDR1 SGHRS and CDR2 YFSETQ come from the germline V gene. CDR3 protein: CASSLGLAGGKGEQFF. The CDR3 bases are TGCGCCAGCAGCTTGGGACTAGCGGGAGGGAAAGGTGAGCAGTTCTTC.

V usage is TRBV9 and J usage is TRBJ2-1; D is possibly TRBD2 (5 bases). V lost 4 bases and J 1 base, leaving 12 bases between the germline ends. This CDR3 has 15 residues. CDR1 is SGDLS, CDR2 YYNGEE, per germline. The CDR3 bases are TGTGCCAGCAGCCCCCAGGAGCGGTCCTACAATGAGCAGTTCTTC. It codes for CASSPQERSYNEQFF.

The gene calls are TRBV15 and TRBJ2-1; TRBD2 aligns across 7 bases. The CDR3 has 16 amino acids. V shed 5 bases and J 4 bases; nucleotides not matched to a gene: 11. Germline-derived CDR1 and CDR2 are LNHNV and YYDKDF (reference sequence). The CDR3 spells CATSPPTRGGYNEQFF. The DNA of the CDR3 is TGTGCCACCAGCCCCCCTACACGCGGGGGATACAATGAGCAGTTCTTC.

The chain links TRBV28 to TRBJ2-3, with 10 bases lining up with TRBD2. Looked up from germline, CDR1 is MDHEN and CDR2 is SYDVKM. The CDR3 has 15 residues. Unmatched junction bases numbered 5, after V lost 5 bases and J lost 3 bases. The CDR3 DNA is TGTGCCAGCAGTCTTAGCGGGAGGAAGACAGATACGCAGTATTTT. Amino acid sequence: CASSLSGRKTDTQYF.

The table lists this clone with a few counts. In DNA, the CDR3 is TGTGCCAGCAGCTTAGATGTATTTGGAGGGATCGGGAAAGGGGAGCAGTTCTTC. It translates to CASSLDVFGGIGKGEQFF. The rearrangement joins TRBV7-9 to TRBJ2-1, with D tentatively TRBD2 (6 bases). Deletions cut 1 base from V and 10 bases from J, with 26 bases between. CDR3 length: 18 residues. CDR1 and CDR2 from the germline V gene are SEHNR and FQNEAQ (reference sequence).

The chain has TRBV25-1 and TRBJ2-7; 7 nucleotides agree with TRBD2. V gave up 7 bases and J gave up 4 bases; unmatched junction bases: 13. The CDR3 totals 15 residues. Germline V gene lookup returns CDR1 MGHDK and CDR2 SYGVNS. CDR3 bases: TGTGCCAGCACAAAATCTCGAGGCGGGAGTTACGAGCAGTACTTC. As protein: CASTKSRGGSYEQYF.

V is TRBV30 and J is TRBJ2-5, with TRBD2 matching over 8 bases. CDR3 size: 12 residues. The V and J ends lost 8 bases and 7 bases, in that order; junction bases with no gene match: 9. The germline CDR1 and CDR2 sequences are GTSNPN and SVGIG (reference sequence). DNA of the CDR3: TGTGCCGGGACTAGTGCCGTGGGGACCCAGTACTTC. This translates into CAGTSAVGTQYF.

The J gene is TRBJ1-1, the V gene TRBV6-5; the match to TRBD1 covers 10 bases. The CDR3 covers 14 residues. The germline V gene encodes CDR1 MNHEY and CDR2 SVGAGI. With 2 bases clipped from V and 5 bases from J, the junction kept 2 bases outside the gene matches. CDR3 in amino acids: CASSYEDRGTEAFF. The CDR3 region has the DNA TGTGCCAGCAGTTACGAGGACAGGGGGACTGAAGCTTTCTTT.

This clone was counted between two and nine times. The chain combines TRBV4-1 with TRBJ1-1; maybe TRBD1 (6 bases). Trimming removed 3 bases at V and 2 bases at J, with 10 bases between. CDR1 is MGHRA, CDR2 YSYEKL, per germline. This CDR3 spans 14 amino acids. DNA for the CDR3: TGCGCCAGCAGCCAGTACAGGGACAACACTGAAGCTTTCTTT. It is translated as CASSQYRDNTEAFF.

This clone was counted once. This sequence joins TRBV28 and TRBJ2-7; 14 bases match TRBD2. The CDR3 contains 16 residues. V dropped 5 bases and J dropped 3; count of bases not matched to a gene: 6. Looked up from germline, CDR1 is MDHEN and CDR2 is SYDVKM. The CDR3 loop is CASSPPGLAGVYEQYF. The CDR3 nucleotides are TGTGCCAGCAGTCCACCGGGACTAGCGGGAGTCTACGAGCAGTACTTC.

The chain links TRBV5-4 to TRBJ2-3, with D possibly being TRBD1 (5 bases). CDR3 length: 15 amino acids. Trimming removed 0 bases at V and 4 bases at J, with 12 bases between. The germline V gene encodes CDR1 SGHNT and CDR2 YYREEE (reference sequence). This chain's CDR3 is CASSLAARGPDTQYF. CDR3 sequence (DNA): TGTGCCAGCAGCTTGGCCGCAAGGGGCCCAGATACGCAGTATTTT. The variable domain in full, completed from reference TRBV5-4 and TRBJ2-3, reads ETGVTQSPTHLIKTRGQQVTLRCSSQSGHNTVSWYQQALGQGPQFIFQYYREEENGRGNFPPRFSGLQFPNYSSELNVNALELDDSALYLCASSLAARGPDTQYFGPGTRLTVL.

This clone was seen once. V gene TRBV7-6 combines with J gene TRBJ2-7; 11 bases fit TRBD2. The V segment lost 4 bases and the J segment 3 bases; nucleotides outside the gene matches: 8. This CDR3 region has 16 residues. Germline V gene lookup returns CDR1 SGHVS and CDR2 FNYEAQ. The CDR3 loop is CASSWTSGSRVYEQYF. In DNA, the CDR3 is TGTGCCAGCAGCTGGACTAGCGGGTCTAGGGTCTACGAGCAGTACTTC.

V and J are TRBV18 and TRBJ2-3; tentative D call: TRBD2 (5 bases). Germline V lookup: CDR1 KGHSH, CDR2 LQKENI. The ends were cut back, 4 bases at V and 0 bases at J, with 14 bases in the middle. This CDR3 has 16 residues. The CDR3 region has the DNA TGTGCCAGCTCACAAAGGCGGGCGGATAGCACAGATACGCAGTATTTT. Protein sequence: CASSQRRADSTDTQYF.

This clone was counted a few times. The V call is TRBV19, the J call TRBJ2-5, with TRBD2 matching over 10 bases. The CDR3 sequence is 14 residues long. CDR1 and CDR2 (germline): LNHDA, SQIVND (reference sequence). The V gene end was trimmed by 2 bases and the J gene end by 5 bases; junction bases not matched to a gene: 2. CDR3 sequence (DNA): TGTGCCAGTAGTATACTAGCGGGAGTGGAGACCCAGTACTTC. Translated, it gives CASSILAGVETQYF.

The chain employs TRBV28 and TRBJ2-1; perhaps TRBD1 as D (6 bases). The germline CDR1 and CDR2 sequences are MDHEN and SYDVKM. Trimming removed 3 bases from V and 11 bases from J, with 17 bases in between. The CDR3 sequence is 14 residues long. This CDR3 is CASSLRGTDGQQFF. The CDR3 DNA reads as TGTGCCAGCAGTTTGAGGGGGACGGACGGTCAGCAGTTCTTC.

The V call is TRBV28, the J call TRBJ2-1, with 8 nucleotides matching TRBD1. In germline, CDR1 is MDHEN, CDR2 SYDVKM. The CDR3 is 15 amino acids. V gave up 3 bases and J gave up 4 bases; unmatched junction bases: 5. The CDR3 spells CASSFQGAGYNEQFF. The CDR3 DNA reads as TGTGCCAGCAGTTTTCAGGGGGCAGGGTACAATGAGCAGTTCTTC.

This chain connects TRBV6-1 to TRBJ1-5, with 7 bases fitting TRBD1. V lost 3 bases to trimming and J lost 2 bases; unmatched junction nucleotides: 10. The CDR3 sequence is 17 residues long. Per germline, CDR1 MNHNS and CDR2 SASEGT. CDR3 amino acids: CASSDPPNDRGNQPQHF. CDR3 DNA sequence: TGTGCCAGCAGTGACCCACCGAATGACAGGGGCAATCAGCCCCAGCATTTT.

This clone has just a few counts. The rearrangement links TRBV28 to TRBJ2-1; 11 nucleotides align to TRBD2. The CDR3 runs 15 residues. V gave up 4 bases and J gave up 5 bases; unmatched junction bases: 4. Germline CDR1 MDHEN, CDR2 SYDVKM. In DNA, the CDR3 is TGTGCCAGCAGTTCGACTAGCGGGATTGACAATGAGCAGTTCTTC. Translated: CASSSTSGIDNEQFF.

This chain uses TRBV9 with TRBJ2-3; D is undetermined. The germline CDR1 and CDR2 sequences are SGDLS and YYNGEE. V shed 2 bases and J shed 2 bases, with 9 bases lying between them. This CDR3 is 14 amino acids long. Here the CDR3 DNA reads TGTGCCAGCAGCGTTGGCCTTACCACAGATACGCAGTATTTT. Translating it yields CASSVGLTTDTQYF.

The chain combines TRBV2 with TRBJ1-1, with D possibly matching TRBD1 (5 bases). V dropped 3 bases and J dropped 11 bases, with 16 bases sitting between them. This CDR3 has 13 residues. Germline CDR1 reads SNHLY; CDR2 reads FYNNEI. The CDR3, as DNA: TGTGCCAGCAGTGATTTTATGGATGGGGGGGCTTTCTTT. As protein: CASSDFMDGGAFF.